This T cell receptor (beta chain) was found in a study of T cells of healthy individuals (dated 2018 in TCRdb). Preparation of the library involved 5' RACE. For sequencing, an Illumina MiSeq was employed. The raw public reads went through TCRdb reprocessing: fastp at Q25, MiXCR clone calling, in-frame beta chains kept. Rows matching on CDR3 protein sequence are summarized as one entry with the most common DNA and genes. Present in this sample are about 41,000 distinct CDR3 sequences, 3.5% to 5.5% of which were seen just once. The ten largest clonotypes hold more than 8% of the sample. This clonotype came up many times. It lacks a known antigen. No much larger clone exists at a distance of one base, and base qualities are not known. The CDR3, cysteine through phenylalanine, is 14 amino acids long. Only CDR3 DNA is held: 42 bases, read in frame from base 1. CDR1 and CDR2 were assigned from the germline V gene as SQVTM and ANQGSEA. V and J lose 7 bases and 0 bases, and a span of 12 bases separates them.

Here the chain combines TRBV29-1 and TRBJ2-2; D gene: possibly TRBD1, on 5 matching bases. This clonotype was obtained from a human donor in good health. The CDR3: CSASTGSNTGELFF. The nucleotide sequence is given as TGCAGCGCTTCTACAGGTTCGAACACCGGGGAGCTGTTTTTT.